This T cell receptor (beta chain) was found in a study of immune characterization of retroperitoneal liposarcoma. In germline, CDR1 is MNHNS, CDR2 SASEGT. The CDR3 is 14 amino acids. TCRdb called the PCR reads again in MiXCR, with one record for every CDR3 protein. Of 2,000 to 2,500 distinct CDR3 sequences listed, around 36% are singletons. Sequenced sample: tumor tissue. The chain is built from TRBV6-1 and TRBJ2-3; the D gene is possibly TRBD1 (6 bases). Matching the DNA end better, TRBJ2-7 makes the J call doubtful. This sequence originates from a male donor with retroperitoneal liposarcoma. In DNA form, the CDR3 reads TGTGCCAGCAGTTATGCCCTGGACAGATACGAGCAGTACTTC. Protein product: CASSYALDRYEQYF.